The sequence of this T cell receptor beta chain was determined in a study of blood T cell repertoires in COVID-19 (TCRdb year 2020). Regarding the study in general: Samples covering the acute and convalescent phases of COVID-19 were provided by collaborators in the United States, Italy and Spain. The prospective study material was composed of cDNA or gDNA derived from T cells, B-cell-depleted T cells, or PBMCs. Subjects who had been exposed to COVID-19, were actively infected with it, or had recovered from it provided the deeply sampled blood TCRbeta repertoires that made up the dataset. The repertoires were released in a freely available public database intended as a resource for research on the immune response to SARS-CoV-2. Samples came from the ongoing ImmuneRACE study (first 160 participants) plus 1,254 subjects from 6 global collaborators. Nearly every sample came with metadata listing a de-identified subject ID, COVID-19 status, age in years and sex. Where available, HLA class I and class II types were taken from metadata supplied by the sample provider and were not determined by assay-based typing.

Summary of the overall study and its limitations: The quantity of clinical and demographic metadata differed by source and by participant and was supplied without curation.

The immunoSEQ Assay, a bias-controlled multiplex PCR, was used to amplify TCRbeta CDR3 regions from genomic DNA. For the original study's pipeline: Nucleated cell counts per sample were estimated from amplification of reference gene primers within the assay. To quantify the absolute abundance of each unique TCRbeta CDR3 rearrangement, sequence reads were collapsed and filtered. For each sample, productive Simpson clonality was calculated as the square root of Simpson's diversity index across productive rearrangements. This immuneACCESS table, as held by TCRdb, lists in-frame sequences with V and J called but not all clones. Of the missing ones, under half trace to an unresolved V gene in checked studies; the others have no known cause. D and trimming come from the DNA, and the V and J calls and clone size come from that table. This sample holds over 200,000 clones; 70% to 90% were observed only once. The biggest ten clones account for 10% to 13% of the sample.

V and J are trimmed by 3 bases and 5 bases, and the gene matches miss 14 bases of the junction. CDR3 length: 18 amino acids, cysteine to phenylalanine. Kept here is only the CDR3 DNA, which spans 54 bases and is read in frame from base 1. According to the germline V gene, CDR1 reads SGHVS and CDR2 reads FQNEAQ. In the prospective study, participants were about 18 to 95 years old, resided in 25 or so geographic areas of the United States, and were enrolled through a virtual design. In the prospective study, cohorts were assigned on the basis of participant-reported clinical history obtained from a screening survey and a study questionnaire. For ImmuneRACE Cohort 3, a participant was defined as recovered based on two consecutive negative NP/OP PCR tests, clearance by a healthcare professional, or resolution of symptoms. Mobile phlebotomists in the prospective study collected whole blood, serum and a nasopharyngeal or oropharyngeal swab from every participant. Over a roughly two-month period, participants in the prospective study had the option of providing additional blood draws and questionnaires. Before DNA extraction, blood samples from the prospective study were shipped at room temperature or frozen.

In the case of this clone: The antigen it recognizes is unknown. Base qualities are not at hand, and no much larger clone is one base apart.

This receptor was taken from a man aged 30 to 39 who had recovered from COVID-19. Sequencing used PBMCs or T cells enriched from blood (not recorded which). The chain is made from TRBV7-8 and TRBJ1-5; 9 bases in the junction line up with TRBD1. The nucleotide sequence reads as follows: TGTGCCAGCAGCTTTCCTAACGGGACAGGGAGTAAATATCAGCCCCAGCATTTT. It is translated as CASSFPNGTGSKYQPQHF. Beyond the CDR3, the reference TRBV7-8 and TRBJ1-5 genes provide the residues; the full variable domain reads: GAGVSQSPRYKVAKRGQDVALRCDPISGHVSLFWYQQALGQGPEFLTYFQNEAQLDKSGLPSDRFFAERPEGSVSTLKIQRTQQEDSAVYLCASSFPNGTGSKYQPQHFGDGTRLSIL.